This T cell receptor beta chain was profiled in a study of CD4 T cells in relation to SARS-CoV-2 and coronaviruses. For the study at large: The negative reference was HIV-1 Nef peptide pool or peptide-free culture.

The method was immunoSEQ multiplex PCR; TCRdb's version includes in-frame clones alone and lacks a portion of them. The table includes some 20,000 clones, under 85% detected once. Before the COVID-19 pandemic, during about 2010-2018, CD4+ T cells were taken from unexposed donors. The cells were cultured for approximately ten days before CD4+ T cells were isolated. Testing used SARS-CoV-2 S/N and four cold-coronavirus spikes on unexposed-donor CD4+ T cells, cells permitting. This CDR3 is built from 16 residues. V was pared by 2 bases and J by 4 bases, with 8 bases of the junction left unmatched. The germline CDR1 and CDR2 sequences are SGHAT and FQDESV (reference sequence). About this clone: What it binds is unknown.

The TCR originated in a human donor in good health. Sequences were obtained from CD4+ T cells from PBMCs, cultured in vitro. The chain employs TRBV11-1 and TRBJ2-7; 10 bases align to TRBD2. In nucleotides, the CDR3 is TGTGCCAGCAGCTTATGGGAACTAGCGGGACGATACGAGCAGTACTTC. It translates to CASSLWELAGRYEQYF.